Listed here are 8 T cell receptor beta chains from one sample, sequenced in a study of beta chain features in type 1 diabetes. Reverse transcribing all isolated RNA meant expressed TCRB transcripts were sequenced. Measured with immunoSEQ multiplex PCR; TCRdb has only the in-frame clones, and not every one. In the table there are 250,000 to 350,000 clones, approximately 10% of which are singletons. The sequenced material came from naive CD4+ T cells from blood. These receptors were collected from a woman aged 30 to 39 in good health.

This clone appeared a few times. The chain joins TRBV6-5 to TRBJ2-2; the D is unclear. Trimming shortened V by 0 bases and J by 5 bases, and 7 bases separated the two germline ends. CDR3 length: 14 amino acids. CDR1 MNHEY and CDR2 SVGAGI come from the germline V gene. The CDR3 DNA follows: TGTGCCAGCAGTTACTCTCGAGGTACCGGGGAGCTGTTTTTT. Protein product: CASSYSRGTGELFF.

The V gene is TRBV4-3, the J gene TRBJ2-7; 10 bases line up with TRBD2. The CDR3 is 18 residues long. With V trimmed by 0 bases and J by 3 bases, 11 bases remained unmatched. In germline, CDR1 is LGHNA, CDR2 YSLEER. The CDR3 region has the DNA TGCGCCAGCAGCCAAGAGGGTCCTAGCGGGGGTTGGGGCTACGAGCAGTACTTC. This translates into CASSQEGPSGGWGYEQYF.

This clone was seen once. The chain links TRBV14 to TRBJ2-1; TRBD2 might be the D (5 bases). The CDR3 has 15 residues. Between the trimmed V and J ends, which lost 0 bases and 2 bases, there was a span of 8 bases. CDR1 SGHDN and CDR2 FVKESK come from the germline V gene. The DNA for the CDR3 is TGTGCCAGCAGCCAAGAACTAGTCCCCTACAATGAGCAGTTCTTC. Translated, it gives CASSQELVPYNEQFF.

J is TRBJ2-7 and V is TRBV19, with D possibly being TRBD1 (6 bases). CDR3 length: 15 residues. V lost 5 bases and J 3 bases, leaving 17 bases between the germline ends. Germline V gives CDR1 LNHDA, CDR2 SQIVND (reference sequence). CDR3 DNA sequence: TGTGCCAGTAGTTCCGGACAGACAGAAGTCTACGAGCAGTACTTC. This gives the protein CASSSGQTEVYEQYF.

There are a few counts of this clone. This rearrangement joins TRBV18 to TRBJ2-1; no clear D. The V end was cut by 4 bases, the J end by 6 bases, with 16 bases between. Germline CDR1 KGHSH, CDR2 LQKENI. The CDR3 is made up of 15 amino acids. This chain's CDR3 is CASSRIPASTNEQFF. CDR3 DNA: TGTGCCAGCTCACGGATCCCTGCTAGTACCAATGAGCAGTTCTTC. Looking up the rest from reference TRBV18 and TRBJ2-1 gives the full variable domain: NAGVMQNPRHLVRRRGQEARLRCSPMKGHSHVYWYRQLPEEGLKFMVYLQKENIIDESGMPKERFSAEFPKEGPSILRIQQVVRGDSAAYFCASSRIPASTNEQFFGPGTRLTVL.

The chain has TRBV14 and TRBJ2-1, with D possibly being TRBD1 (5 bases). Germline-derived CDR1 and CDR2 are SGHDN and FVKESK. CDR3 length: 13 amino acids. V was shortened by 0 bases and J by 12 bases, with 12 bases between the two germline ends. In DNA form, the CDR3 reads TGTGCCAGCAGCCAAGATTGGGGCGGAACGCAGTTCTTC. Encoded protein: CASSQDWGGTQFF.

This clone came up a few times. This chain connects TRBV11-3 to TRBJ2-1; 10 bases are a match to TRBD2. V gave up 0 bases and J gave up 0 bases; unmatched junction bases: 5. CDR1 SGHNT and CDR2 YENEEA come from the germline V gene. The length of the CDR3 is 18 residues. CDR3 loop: CASSLEKSGRASYNEQFF. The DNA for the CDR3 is TGTGCCAGCAGCTTAGAAAAGAGCGGGAGGGCCTCCTACAATGAGCAGTTCTTC.

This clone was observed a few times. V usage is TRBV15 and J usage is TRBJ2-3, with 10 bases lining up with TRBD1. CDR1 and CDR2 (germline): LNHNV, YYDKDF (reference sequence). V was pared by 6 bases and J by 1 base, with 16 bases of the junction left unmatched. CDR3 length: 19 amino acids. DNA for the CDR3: TGTGCCACCAGGAACCTCCGGGACAGGGGCAGAGAGGGCACAGATACGCAGTATTTT. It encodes CATRNLRDRGREGTDTQYF.